The rows below give T cell receptor beta chains drawn from one sample of a study of molecular identifiers for immune sequencing clone quantification. TCRdb re-called the PCR reads with MiXCR, one entry per CDR3 protein. The top ten hold about 0.8% of the sample, which has more than 550,000 distinct CDR3 sequences, about 25% seen once. Sequencing was done on a sample of naive CD8+ T cells from blood, with Jurkat cell RNA spiked in. The receptors were sampled from a human donor in good health. Some libraries in this study had Jurkat cell RNA spiked in. Each CDR3 is given with its conserved first and last residue. A D gene is named only where the DNA matches it firmly. Not all rows give a size; the values are once, few, many and, for expanded clones, a class.

few,TRBD1,TRBV7-9,TRBJ2-5,CASSLEGGSQETQYF,TGTGCCAGCAGCTTAGAAGGGGGCTCCCAAGAGACCCAGTACTTC
-,-,TRBV9,TRBJ2-3,CASSVGAWESDTQYF,TGTGCCAGCAGCGTAGGTGCTTGGGAATCAGATACGCAGTATTTT
many,-,TRBV29-1,TRBJ1-2,CSVELYSYGYTF,TGCAGCGTTGAATTGTATTCCTATGGCTACACCTTC
-,-,TRBV6-5,TRBJ2-2,CASSYSFQGTGELFF,TGTGCCAGCAGTTACTCGTTTCAGGGCACCGGGGAGCTGTTTTTT
many,TRBD1,TRBV7-9,TRBJ2-6,CASSHGQGGLTGANVLTF,TGTGCCAGCAGCCATGGACAGGGGGGGCTTACGGGGGCCAACGTCCTGACTTTC
few,-,TRBV4-1,TRBJ1-5,CASSPRGDQPQHF,TGCGCCAGCAGCCCAAGAGGGGATCAGCCCCAGCATTTT
few,-,TRBV4-1,TRBJ2-3,CASSQIGYTDTQYF,TGCGCCAGCAGCCAGATAGGGTACACAGATACGCAGTATTTT
few,-,TRBV29-1,TRBJ2-1,CSVEGYPSYYNEQFF,TGCAGCGTTGAGGGCTATCCATCGTACTACAATGAGCAGTTCTTC
few,-,TRBV3-1,TRBJ2-7,CASSHVDGWDEQYF,TGTGCCAGCAGCCATGTCGATGGCTGGGACGAGCAGTACTTC
-,-,TRBV13,TRBJ2-2,CASSFRGLVPGELFF,TGTGCCAGCAGCTTCAGGGGCCTAGTTCCCGGGGAGCTGTTTTTT
few,-,TRBV12-3/TRBV12-4,TRBJ2-7,CASSFGGIYEQYF,TGTGCCAGCAGTTTCGGGGGAATCTACGAGCAGTACTTC
-,TRBD2,TRBV20-1,TRBJ2-2,CSASGLAGVSGELFF,TGCAGTGCTAGCGGACTAGCGGGAGTGTCCGGGGAGCTGTTTTTT
many,-,TRBV3-1,TRBJ1-3,CASKGSGNTIYF,TGTGCCAGCAAGGGGTCTGGAAACACCATATATTTT
few,-,TRBV2,TRBJ2-3,CASSEQAPPTDTQYF,TGTGCCAGCAGTGAACAGGCCCCCCCCACAGATACGCAGTATTTT
-,-,TRBV4-3,TRBJ2-3,CASSQDGSDTQYF,TGCGCCAGCAGCCAAGACGGTTCAGATACGCAGTATTTT
-,-,TRBV12-3/TRBV12-4,TRBJ1-3,CASSPRDGANTIYF,TGTGCCAGCAGCCCCCGGGACGGAGCAAACACCATATATTTT
many,TRBD2,TRBV7-2,TRBJ2-3,CASRGGDTQYF,TGTGCCAGCAGGGGGGGGGATACGCAGTATTTT
few,TRBD2,TRBV6-2/TRBV6-3,TRBJ2-3,CASSHTSGVYTDTQYF,TGTGCCAGCAGTCATACTAGCGGGGTCTACACAGATACGCAGTATTTT
-,-,TRBV5-5,TRBJ1-2,CASSLGRGVNDYGYTF,TGTGCCAGCAGCTTGGGGCGGGGGGTAAACGACTATGGCTACACCTTC
-,TRBD1,TRBV30,TRBJ2-2,CARNTRDRVWTGELFF,TGTGCCCGGAATACCCGGGACAGGGTTTGGACCGGGGAGCTGTTTTTT
many,-,TRBV20-1,TRBJ1-3,CSARDEREGLSGNTIYF,TGCAGTGCTAGAGATGAGAGGGAAGGGCTCTCTGGAAACACCATATATTTT
many,TRBD2,TRBV9,TRBJ2-5,CASSVALAGGPAETQYF,TGTGCCAGCAGCGTAGCACTAGCGGGAGGGCCGGCGGAGACCCAGTACTTC
-,TRBD2,TRBV15,TRBJ2-5,CATSRDSETSGGTQEPQYF,TGTGCCACCAGCAGAGATTCAGAGACTAGCGGGGGGACTCAAGAGCCCCAGTACTTC
-,-,TRBV4-3,TRBJ1-4,CASRGTSQTNEKLFF,TGCGCCAGCCGAGGGACCTCACAAACTAATGAAAAACTGTTTTTT
many,-,TRBV29-1,TRBJ2-7,CSALPLSSYEQYF,TGCAGCGCCCTCCCTCTTAGCTCCTACGAGCAGTACTTC
many,-,TRBV6-1,TRBJ1-1,CASSEAFMNTEAFF,TGTGCCAGCAGTGAAGCTTTCATGAACACTGAAGCTTTCTTT
-,-,TRBV4-1,TRBJ2-7,CASSPTPGLAYEQYF,TGCGCCAGCAGCCCCACCCCGGGGTTAGCCTACGAGCAGTACTTC
-,TRBD2,TRBV27,TRBJ2-7,CASSTLAGDVYGQYF,TGTGCCAGCAGTACACTAGCGGGAGACGTCTACGGGCAGTACTTC
many,-,TRBV10-2,TRBJ2-2,CASAGTMNTGELFF,TGCGCCAGCGCCGGGACGATGAACACCGGGGAGCTGTTTTTT
many,-,TRBV29-1,TRBJ1-1,CSVEHRIIGSEAFF,TGCAGCGTTGAACATAGGATTATAGGGTCTGAAGCTTTCTTT
once,TRBD1,TRBV29-1,TRBJ2-7,CSVALGDGQGFSYEQYF,TGCAGCGTTGCTCTGGGTGATGGACAGGGGTTTTCCTACGAGCAGTACTTC
few,-,TRBV12-3/TRBV12-4,TRBJ2-5,CASKARNVETQYF,TGTGCCAGCAAAGCGCGGAACGTAGAGACCCAGTACTTC
many,-,TRBV4-3,TRBJ2-1,CASSQGPSSYNEQFF,TGCGCCAGCAGCCAAGGGCCGAGCTCCTACAATGAGCAGTTCTTC
-,-,TRBV10-3,TRBJ2-7,CAISEMTYLDYEQYF,TGTGCCATCAGTGAGATGACTTACCTTGACTACGAGCAGTACTTC
many,-,TRBV5-1,TRBJ2-7,CASRYRDEQYF,TGCGCCAGCAGATACAGGGACGAGCAGTACTTC
-,-,TRBV27,TRBJ2-7,CASSLYPPVSGRITYEQYF,TGTGCCAGCAGTTTATATCCCCCGGTTTCGGGTAGAATTACCTACGAGCAGTACTTC
-,-,TRBV5-6,TRBJ2-2,CAGSPPSNTGELFF,TGTGCCGGCAGCCCCCCTAGCAACACCGGGGAGCTGTTTTTT
many,-,TRBV6-5,TRBJ2-3,CASSSDISTDTQYF,TGTGCCAGCAGTTCAGATATTAGCACAGATACGCAGTATTTT
many,-,TRBV9,TRBJ1-1,CASSVGGITEAFF,TGTGCCAGCAGCGTGGGAGGGATTACTGAAGCTTTCTTT
few,TRBD2,TRBV4-3,TRBJ2-1,CASSQDIGGAYNEQFF,TGCGCCAGCAGCCAAGATATCGGGGGGGCTTACAATGAGCAGTTCTTC
few,-,TRBV7-3,TRBJ2-7,CASSLFGGGTYEQYF,TGTGCCAGCAGCTTATTCGGCGGAGGAACCTACGAGCAGTACTTC
many,TRBD2,TRBV30,TRBJ2-3,CAWSSGGGTDTQYF,TGTGCCTGGAGCAGCGGGGGGGGCACAGATACGCAGTATTTT
-,-,TRBV2,TRBJ1-1,CASRWFSGRNTEAFF,TGTGCCAGCAGATGGTTTAGTGGGAGGAACACTGAAGCTTTCTTT